This TCR beta chain was recovered during a study of control samples from healthy donors and cancer patients. The protocol was immunoSEQ multiplex PCR, while the TCRdb copy is restricted to in-frame clones and leaves out a portion. The data hold around 250,000 clones, with more than 65% observed a single time. The germline V and J ends were trimmed by 4 bases and 1 base, with 15 bases remaining between them. Germline CDR1 reads SGHNT; CDR2 reads YYREEE (reference sequence). The CDR3 covers 15 residues. This sequence joins TRBV5-4 and TRBJ2-7, with D possibly TRBD2 on 5 matching bases. The origin of this receptor is a woman in her fifties or sixties with lung cancer. The sequencing sample was made of PBMCs. The chain's CDR3 is CASSPGLRTSYEQYF. CDR3 DNA: TGTGCCAGCAGCCCCGGACTGAGAACTTCCTACGAGCAGTACTTC.